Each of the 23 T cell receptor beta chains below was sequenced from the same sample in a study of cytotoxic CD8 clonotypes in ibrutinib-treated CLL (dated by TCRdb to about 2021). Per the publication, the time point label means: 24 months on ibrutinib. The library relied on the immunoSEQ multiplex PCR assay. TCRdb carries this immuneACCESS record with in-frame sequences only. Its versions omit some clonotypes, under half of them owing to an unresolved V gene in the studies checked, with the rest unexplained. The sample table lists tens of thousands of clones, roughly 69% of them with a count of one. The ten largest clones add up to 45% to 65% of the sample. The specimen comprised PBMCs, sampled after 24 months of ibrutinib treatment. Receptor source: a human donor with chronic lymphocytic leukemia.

CDR3 nucleotides: TGTGCCAGCAGTGGGATCGGGGTTCCCCTAGTCGAGCAGTACTTC. Translated, it gives CASSGIGVPLVEQYF. The gene calls are TRBV2 and TRBJ2-7, with a possible D match to TRBD2 (5 bases). The germline V gene encodes CDR1 SNHLY and CDR2 FYNNEI. Trimming removed 4 bases from V and 6 bases from J, with 19 bases in between. CDR3 length: 15 amino acids.

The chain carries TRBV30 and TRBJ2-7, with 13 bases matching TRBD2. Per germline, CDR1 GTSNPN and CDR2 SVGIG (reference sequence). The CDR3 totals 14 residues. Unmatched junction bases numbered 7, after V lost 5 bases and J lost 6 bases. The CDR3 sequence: CAWALAGGPVEQYF. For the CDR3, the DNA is TGTGCCTGGGCACTAGCGGGGGGGCCGGTCGAGCAGTACTTC.

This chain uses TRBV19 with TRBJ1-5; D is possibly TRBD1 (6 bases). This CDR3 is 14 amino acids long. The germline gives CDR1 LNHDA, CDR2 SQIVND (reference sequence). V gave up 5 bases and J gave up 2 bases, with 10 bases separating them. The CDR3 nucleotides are TGTGCCAGTAGTTCGGACAGCCGCAATCAGCCCCAGCATTTT. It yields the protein CASSSDSRNQPQHF.

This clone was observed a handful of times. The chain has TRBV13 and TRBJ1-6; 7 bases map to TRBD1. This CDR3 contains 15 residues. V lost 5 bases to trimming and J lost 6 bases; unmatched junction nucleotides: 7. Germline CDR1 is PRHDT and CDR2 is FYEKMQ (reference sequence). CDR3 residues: CASSEYRDSNSPLHF. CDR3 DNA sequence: TGTGCCAGCAGCGAGTACCGGGACAGTAATTCACCCCTCCACTTT. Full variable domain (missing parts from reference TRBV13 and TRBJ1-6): AAGVIQSPRHLIKEKRETATLKCYPIPRHDTVYWYQQGPGQDPQFLISFYEKMQSDKGSIPDRFSAQQFSDYHSELNMSSLELGDSALYFCASSEYRDSNSPLHFGNGTRLTVT.

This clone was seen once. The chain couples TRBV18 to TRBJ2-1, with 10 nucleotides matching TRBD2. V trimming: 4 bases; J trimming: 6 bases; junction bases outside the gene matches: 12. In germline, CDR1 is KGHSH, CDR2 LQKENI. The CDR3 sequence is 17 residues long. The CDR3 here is CASSRPSSGGARNEQFF. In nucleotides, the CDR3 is TGTGCCAGCTCACGGCCCTCGAGCGGGGGGGCCCGCAATGAGCAGTTCTTC.

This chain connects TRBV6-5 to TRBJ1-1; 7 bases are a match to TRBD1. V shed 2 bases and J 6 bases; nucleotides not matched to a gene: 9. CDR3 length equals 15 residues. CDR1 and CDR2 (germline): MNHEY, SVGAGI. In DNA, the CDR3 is TGTGCCAGCAGTTACACAACAGGGGAGGACTCTGAAGCTTTCTTT. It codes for CASSYTTGEDSEAFF.

CDR3 amino acids: CASSLAVLSSYEQYF. For the CDR3, the DNA is TGTGCCAGCAGCCTCGCTGTACTAAGCTCCTACGAGCAGTACTTC. V usage is TRBV5-5 and J usage is TRBJ2-7; D is unresolved. Trimming pared 4 bases from V and 0 bases from J, leaving 14 bases between. Germline CDR1 is SGHKS and CDR2 is YYEKEE (reference sequence). The CDR3 extends over 15 amino acids.

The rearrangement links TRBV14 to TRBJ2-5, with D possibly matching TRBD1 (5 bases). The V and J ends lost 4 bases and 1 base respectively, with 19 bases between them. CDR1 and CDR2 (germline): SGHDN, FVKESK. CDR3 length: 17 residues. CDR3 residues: CASSLKWGPLTQETQYF. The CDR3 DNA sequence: TGTGCCAGCAGCCTCAAGTGGGGCCCCCTGACCCAAGAGACCCAGTACTTC.

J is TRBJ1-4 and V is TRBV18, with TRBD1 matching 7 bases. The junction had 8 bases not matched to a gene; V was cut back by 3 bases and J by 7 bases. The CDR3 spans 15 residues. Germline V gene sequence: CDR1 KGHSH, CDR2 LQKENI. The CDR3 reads CASSPAQGSSEKLFF. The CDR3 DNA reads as TGTGCCAGCTCACCTGCACAGGGGTCCAGTGAAAAACTGTTTTTT. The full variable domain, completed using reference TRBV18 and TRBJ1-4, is NAGVMQNPRHLVRRRGQEARLRCSPMKGHSHVYWYRQLPEEGLKFMVYLQKENIIDESGMPKERFSAEFPKEGPSILRIQQVVRGDSAAYFCASSPAQGSSEKLFFGSGTQLSVL.

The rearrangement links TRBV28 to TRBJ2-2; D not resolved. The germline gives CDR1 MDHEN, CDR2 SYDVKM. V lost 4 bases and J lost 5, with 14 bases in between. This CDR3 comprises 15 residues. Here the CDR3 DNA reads TGTGCCAGCAGTTACGATTCGGAAGGGACCGGGGAGCTGTTTTTT. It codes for CASSYDSEGTGELFF.

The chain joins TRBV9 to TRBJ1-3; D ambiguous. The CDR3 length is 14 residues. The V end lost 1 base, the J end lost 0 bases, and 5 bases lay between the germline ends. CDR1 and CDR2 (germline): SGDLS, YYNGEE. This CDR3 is CASSVRSSGNTIYF. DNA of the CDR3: TGTGCCAGCAGCGTACGGTCCTCTGGAAACACCATATATTTT.

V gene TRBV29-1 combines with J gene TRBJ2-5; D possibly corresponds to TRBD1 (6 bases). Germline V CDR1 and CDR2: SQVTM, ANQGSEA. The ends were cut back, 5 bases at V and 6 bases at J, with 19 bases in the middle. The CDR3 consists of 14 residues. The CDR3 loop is CSVQTGQMAKTQYF. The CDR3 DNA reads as TGCAGCGTTCAAACAGGGCAAATGGCGAAGACCCAGTACTTC.

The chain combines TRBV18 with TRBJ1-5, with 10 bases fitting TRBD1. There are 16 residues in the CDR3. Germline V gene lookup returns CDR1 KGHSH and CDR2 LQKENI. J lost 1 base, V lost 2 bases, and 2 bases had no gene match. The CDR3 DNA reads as TGTGCCAGCTCACCAGGGGACAGGGGAAGCAATCAGCCCCAGCATTTT. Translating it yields CASSPGDRGSNQPQHF. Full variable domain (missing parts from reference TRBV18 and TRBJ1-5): NAGVMQNPRHLVRRRGQEARLRCSPMKGHSHVYWYRQLPEEGLKFMVYLQKENIIDESGMPKERFSAEFPKEGPSILRIQQVVRGDSAAYFCASSPGDRGSNQPQHFGDGTRLSIL.

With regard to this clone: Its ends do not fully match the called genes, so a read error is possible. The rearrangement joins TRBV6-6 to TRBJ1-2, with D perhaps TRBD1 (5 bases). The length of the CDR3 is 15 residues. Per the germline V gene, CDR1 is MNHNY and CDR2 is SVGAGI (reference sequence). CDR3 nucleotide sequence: TGTGCCAGCAGCACGAGAGCAGGGCCTAAGTATGGCTACACCTTC. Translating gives CASSTRAGPKYGYTF.

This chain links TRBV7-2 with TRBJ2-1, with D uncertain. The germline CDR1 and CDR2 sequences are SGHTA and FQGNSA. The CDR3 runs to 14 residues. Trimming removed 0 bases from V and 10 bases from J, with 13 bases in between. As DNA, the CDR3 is TGTGCCAGCAGCTTAGCAGGCCCGGAACGGGAGCAGTTCTTC. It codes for CASSLAGPEREQFF.

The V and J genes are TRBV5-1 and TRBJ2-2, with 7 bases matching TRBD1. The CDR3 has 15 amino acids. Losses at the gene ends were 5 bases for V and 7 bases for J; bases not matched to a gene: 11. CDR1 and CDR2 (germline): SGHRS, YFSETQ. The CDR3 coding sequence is TGCGCCAGCAGAGATTACAGGGGACGAAGCGGGGAGCTGTTTTTT. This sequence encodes CASRDYRGRSGELFF. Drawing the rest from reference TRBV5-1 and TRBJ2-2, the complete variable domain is KAGVTQTPRYLIKTRGQQVTLSCSPISGHRSVSWYQQTPGQGLQFLFEYFSETQRNKGNFPGRFSGRQFSNSRSEMNVSTLELGDSALYLCASRDYRGRSGELFFGEGSRLTVL.

This CDR3 is CASSYSYGGGGEAFF. CDR3 nucleotides: TGTGCCAGCAGTTACTCCTACGGAGGGGGAGGTGAAGCTTTCTTT. The chain joins TRBV6-6 to TRBJ1-1; maybe TRBD1 (6 bases). The CDR3 spans 15 residues. CDR1 is MNHNY, CDR2 SVGAGI, per germline (reference sequence). Between the trimmed V and J ends, which lost 0 bases and 7 bases, there was a span of 15 bases.

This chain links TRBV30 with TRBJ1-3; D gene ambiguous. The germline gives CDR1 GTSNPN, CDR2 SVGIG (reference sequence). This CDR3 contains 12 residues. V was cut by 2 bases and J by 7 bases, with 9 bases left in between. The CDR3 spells CAWSLSWNTIYF. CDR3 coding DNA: TGTGCCTGGAGTTTGTCCTGGAACACCATATATTTT.

The CDR3 spells CASSTPTLYGYTF. The CDR3 DNA reads TGTGCCAGTAGTACCCCGACCCTCTATGGCTACACCTTC. The chain uses TRBV19 and TRBJ1-2; no clear D. V lost 4 bases and J 4 bases, leaving 10 bases between the germline ends. The V gene's germline CDR1 is LNHDA and CDR2 SQIVND (reference sequence). The CDR3 is 13 residues long.

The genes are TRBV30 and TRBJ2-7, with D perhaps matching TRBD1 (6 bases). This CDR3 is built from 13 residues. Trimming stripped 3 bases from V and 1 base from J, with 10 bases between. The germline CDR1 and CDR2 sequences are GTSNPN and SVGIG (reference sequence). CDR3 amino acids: CAWRGRGSYEQYF. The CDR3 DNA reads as TGTGCCTGGAGGGGCAGGGGATCCTACGAGCAGTACTTC.

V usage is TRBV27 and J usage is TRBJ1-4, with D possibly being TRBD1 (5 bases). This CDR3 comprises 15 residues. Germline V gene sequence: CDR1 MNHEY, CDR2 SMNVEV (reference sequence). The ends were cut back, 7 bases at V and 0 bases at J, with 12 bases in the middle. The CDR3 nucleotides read TGTGCCAGCACCCGGTGGGGGGCAACTAATGAAAAACTGTTTTTT. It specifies CASTRWGATNEKLFF.

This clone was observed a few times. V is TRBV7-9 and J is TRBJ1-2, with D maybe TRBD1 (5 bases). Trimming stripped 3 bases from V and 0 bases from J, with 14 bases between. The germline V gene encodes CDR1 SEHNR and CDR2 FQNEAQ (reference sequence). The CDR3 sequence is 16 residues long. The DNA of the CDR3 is TGTGCCAGCAGCTTCGCCCGGGGGGTAGCTAACTATGGCTACACCTTC. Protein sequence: CASSFARGVANYGYTF. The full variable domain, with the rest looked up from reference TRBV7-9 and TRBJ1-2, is DTGVSQNPRHKITKRGQNVTFRCDPISEHNRLYWYRQTLGQGPEFLTYFQNEAQLEKSRLLSDRFSAERPKGSFSTLEIQRTEQGDSAMYLCASSFARGVANYGYTFGSGTRLTVV.

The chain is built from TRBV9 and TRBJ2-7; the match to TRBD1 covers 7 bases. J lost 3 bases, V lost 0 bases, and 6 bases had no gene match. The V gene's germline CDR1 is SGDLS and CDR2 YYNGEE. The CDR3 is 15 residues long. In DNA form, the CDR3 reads TGTGCCAGCAGCGTAGAACAGGGGCTTAACTACGAGCAGTACTTC. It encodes CASSVEQGLNYEQYF.